Ten or more counts support the clone carrying this TCR beta chain. The antigen remains unidentified. When hyperthyroidism was first diagnosed, the blood sample was taken, preceding any ophthalmopathy symptoms. Trimming stripped 1 base from V and 11 bases from J, with 19 bases between. The CDR3 sequence is 15 residues long. Germline V CDR1 and CDR2: LGHDT, YNNKEL (reference sequence). TCR beta CDR3 regions were amplified from RNA. The primer set for the first-round RT-PCR of the TCR CDR3 was HTBI. MiXCR, applied by TCRdb to the multiplex PCR reads, yields one record per CDR3 protein. This table holds about 770,000 distinct CDR3 sequences, under 20% found once. This entry comes from a study of T cells in Graves' hyperthyroidism and ophthalmopathy. Findings and caveats of the study: The model forecast ophthalmopathy, anticipating it by a median approximately 6.1 months before onset. Most thyroid clonotypes that were expanded above 0.001 also turned up in blood.

This TCR came from a woman between 45 and 65 years old with Graves' hyperthyroidism that later progressed to Graves' ophthalmopathy. What was sequenced was blood. The chain recombines TRBV3-1 with TRBJ2-3; tentative D call: TRBD1 (6 bases). The CDR3 DNA is TGTGCCAGCAGCCAAGGGTCACAGGGAGCCCGGAGGCAGTATTTT. Translating it yields CASSQGSQGARRQYF.